Reported below is one T cell receptor beta chain. This clone came up once. The antigen this receptor binds is unknown. No clone much larger than this one lies a single base away; base qualities are absent. From cysteine to phenylalanine, the CDR3 is 15 amino acids long. Only CDR3 DNA remains: 45 bases, in frame from the first base. Based on the germline V gene, the CDR1 and CDR2 sequences are MNHEY and SVGAGI. The germline V and J ends show losses of 6 bases and 4 bases respectively, and no gene match explains 6 bases of the junction. Whole blood was collected in K2EDTA tubes by collaborating institutions according to the institutions' own protocols. Collaborator samples were shipped for TCRbeta analysis as frozen whole blood, isolated PBMCs, or DNA extracted from either sample type. This sample stems from a study of blood T cell repertoires in COVID-19 (dated by TCRdb to about 2020). Turning to the overall study: Samples covering the acute and convalescent phases of COVID-19 were provided by collaborators in the United States, Italy and Spain. The material from the prospective study consisted of cDNA or gDNA derived from T cells, B-cell-depleted T cells, or PBMCs. The dataset comprised deeply sampled blood TCRbeta repertoires from subjects exposed to, actively infected with, or recovered from COVID-19. The repertoires were made available in a free public database intended to serve as a resource for research on the immune response to SARS-CoV-2. The samples were drawn from the first 160 participants of the ongoing ImmuneRACE study and from 1,200 or so subjects provided by 6 global collaborators. Sample metadata almost always included a de-identified subject ID, COVID-19 status, age in years and sex. Where available, HLA class I and class II types were taken from metadata supplied by the sample provider and were not determined by assay-based typing.

Beyond this particular receptor, the publication reports: The amount of clinical and demographic metadata varied by source and participant and was provided uncurated.

TCRbeta CDR3 regions were amplified from genomic DNA using the immunoSEQ Assay, a bias-controlled multiplex PCR. As for how the authors treated the data: Within the assay, amplification of reference gene primers was used to estimate how many nucleated cells each sample contained. Sequence reads were collapsed and filtered to measure the absolute abundance of every unique TCRbeta CDR3 rearrangement. For each sample, productive Simpson clonality was calculated as the square root of Simpson's diversity index across productive rearrangements. In its TCRdb copy, this immuneACCESS table keeps in-frame sequences only and misses some clones. Where compared with another copy, unresolved V genes explain less than half of these, and the others have no known cause. V, J and clone size are taken as reported in that table, and D and trimming were inferred from the DNA itself. The sample profile shows about 270,000 clones; around 81% of them were found once. The ten largest clones capture 2.5% to 3% of the sample.

The specimen sequenced was peripheral blood. The chain links TRBV6-5 with TRBJ2-3; 11 bases in the middle match TRBD2. This clonotype was sampled from a woman aged 55-75 years with active or convalescent COVID-19. The DNA sequence reads TGTGCCAGCAGGCTTAGCGGGGGGGCCGCAGATACGCAGTATTTT. The translation is CASRLSGGAADTQYF.